The 2 T cell receptor beta chains listed next were all sequenced from one sample in a study of blood T cell repertoires in COVID-19. Clones were read by immunoSEQ multiplex PCR, and TCRdb kept only the in-frame ones, dropping some. The repertoire has roughly 73,000 clones, roughly 74% of them found once; the top ten carry 15% to 17%. Sequencing used peripheral blood. These receptors all stem from a human donor in a cohort sampled during active COVID-19.

The chain employs TRBV5-1 and TRBJ1-3; 7 bases line up with TRBD1. The germline gives CDR1 SGHRS, CDR2 YFSETQ. This CDR3 has 17 residues. V trimming: 0 bases; J trimming: 1 base; junction bases outside the gene matches: 7. Here the CDR3 DNA reads TGCGCCAGCAGCTTGGCCCCTTCGACAGGGTCTGGAAACACCATATATTTT. Translated: CASSLAPSTGSGNTIYF.

The chain uses TRBV7-2 and TRBJ2-7; 7 bases line up with TRBD2. The CDR3 runs 13 residues. Germline loops: CDR1 SGHTA, CDR2 FQGNSA. The V gene end was trimmed by 4 bases and the J gene end by 6 bases; junction bases not matched to a gene: 6. The CDR3 region is CASSSGLVGEQYF. The CDR3 DNA sequence: TGTGCCAGCAGCTCCGGACTAGTGGGCGAGCAGTACTTC.